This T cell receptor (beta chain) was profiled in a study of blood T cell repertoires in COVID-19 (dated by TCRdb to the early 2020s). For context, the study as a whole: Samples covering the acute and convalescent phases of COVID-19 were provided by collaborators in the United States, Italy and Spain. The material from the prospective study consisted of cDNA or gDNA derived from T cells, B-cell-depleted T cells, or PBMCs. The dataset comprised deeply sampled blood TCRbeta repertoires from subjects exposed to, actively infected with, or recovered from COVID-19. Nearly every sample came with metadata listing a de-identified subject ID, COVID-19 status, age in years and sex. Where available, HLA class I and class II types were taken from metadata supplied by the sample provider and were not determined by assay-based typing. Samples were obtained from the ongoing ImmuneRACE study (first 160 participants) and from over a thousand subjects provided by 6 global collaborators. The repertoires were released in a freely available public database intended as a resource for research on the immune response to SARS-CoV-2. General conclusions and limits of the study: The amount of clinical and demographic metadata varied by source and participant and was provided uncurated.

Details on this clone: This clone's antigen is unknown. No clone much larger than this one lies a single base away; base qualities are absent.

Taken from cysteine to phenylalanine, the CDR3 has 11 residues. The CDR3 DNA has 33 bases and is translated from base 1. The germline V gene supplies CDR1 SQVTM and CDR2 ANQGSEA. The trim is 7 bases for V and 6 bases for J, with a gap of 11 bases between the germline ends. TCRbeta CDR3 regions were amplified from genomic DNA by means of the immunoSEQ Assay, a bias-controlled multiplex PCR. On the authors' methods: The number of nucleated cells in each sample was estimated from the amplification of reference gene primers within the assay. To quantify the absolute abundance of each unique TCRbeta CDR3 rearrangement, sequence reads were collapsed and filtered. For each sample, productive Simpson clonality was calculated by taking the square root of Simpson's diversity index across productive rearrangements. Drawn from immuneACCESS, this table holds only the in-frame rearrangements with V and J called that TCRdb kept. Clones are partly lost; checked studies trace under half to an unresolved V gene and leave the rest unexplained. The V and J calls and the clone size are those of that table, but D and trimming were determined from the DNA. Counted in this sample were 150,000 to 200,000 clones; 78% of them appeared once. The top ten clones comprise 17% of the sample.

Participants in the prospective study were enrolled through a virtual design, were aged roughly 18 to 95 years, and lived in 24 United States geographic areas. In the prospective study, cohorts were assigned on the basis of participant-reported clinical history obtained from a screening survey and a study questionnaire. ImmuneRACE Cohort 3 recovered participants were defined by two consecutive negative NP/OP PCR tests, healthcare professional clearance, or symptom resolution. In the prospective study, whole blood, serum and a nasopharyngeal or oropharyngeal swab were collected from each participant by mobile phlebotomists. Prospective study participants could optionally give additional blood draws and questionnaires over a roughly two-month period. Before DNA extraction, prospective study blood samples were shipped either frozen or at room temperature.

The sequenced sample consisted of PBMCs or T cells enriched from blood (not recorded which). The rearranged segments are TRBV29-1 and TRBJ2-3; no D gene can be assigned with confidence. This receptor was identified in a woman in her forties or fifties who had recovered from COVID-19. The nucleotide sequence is TGCAGCGCAGGATTAGCTGATACGCAGTATTTT. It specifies CSAGLADTQYF.